Presented here are 27 T cell receptor beta chains from one specimen sequenced in a study of blood T cell repertoires in COVID-19. The assay was immunoSEQ multiplex PCR, and TCRdb's table has in-frame clones only and misses some. The sample records around 230,000 clones, about 85% being singletons. Sequencing used peripheral blood. The receptors stem from a man aged 40-50 years with acute or convalescent COVID-19.

The J gene is TRBJ1-5, the V gene TRBV19; 7 bases fit TRBD1. After removal of 5 bases from V and 4 bases from J, the junction contained 5 bases not matched to a gene. Germline CDR1 LNHDA, CDR2 SQIVND (reference sequence). This CDR3 contains 14 residues. CDR3 region: CASSSTGRNQPQHF. The CDR3 bases are TGTGCCAGTAGTTCGACAGGGAGGAATCAGCCCCAGCATTTT.

The chain carries TRBV2 and TRBJ1-1; weak D call: TRBD1 (6 bases). The CDR3 covers 15 residues. The germline V gene encodes CDR1 SNHLY and CDR2 FYNNEI. Between the trimmed V and J ends, which lost 6 bases and 1 base, there was a span of 15 bases. This chain's CDR3 is CASSELGGPNTEAFF. The CDR3 DNA reads as TGTGCCAGCAGCGAGCTCGGGGGGCCGAACACTGAAGCTTTCTTT.

This clone showed up just once. This chain's CDR3 is CASYSQAGYNSPLHF. The CDR3 DNA follows: TGTGCCAGCTATTCCCAGGCAGGGTATAATTCACCCCTCCACTTT. The chain combines TRBV28 with TRBJ1-6; possibly TRBD1 for D (5 bases). Trimming removed 8 bases from V and 4 bases from J, with 15 bases in between. The germline V gene has CDR1 MDHEN and CDR2 SYDVKM. The CDR3 has 15 amino acids.

J is TRBJ2-7 and V is TRBV21-1; TRBD1 is the table's D call, not checked against the DNA. TRBV21-1 is marked as a pseudogene. This CDR3 contains 18 residues. The chain's CDR3 is CASSKGGRGRKNYYEQYF. CDR3 DNA: TGTGCCAGCAGCAAAGGGGGCAGGGGTAGGAAAAATTACTACGAGCAGTACTTC.

The table lists this clone with a count of one. This sequence joins TRBV29-1 and TRBJ2-7; D gene ambiguous. This CDR3 region has 12 residues. Trimming left V 1 base short and J 7 bases short, with 11 bases between. Germline CDR1 and CDR2: SQVTM and ANQGSEA. CDR3 sequence: CSVEGPSVEQYF. In nucleotides, the CDR3 is TGCAGCGTTGAAGGGCCCTCCGTTGAGCAGTACTTC.

This chain uses TRBV7-8 with TRBJ2-2, with D maybe TRBD2 (5 bases). The CDR3 has 13 amino acids. With 8 bases removed from V and 6 bases from J, the gap between germline ends came to 13 bases. Per germline, CDR1 SGHVS and CDR2 FQNEAQ. DNA for the CDR3: TGTGCCAGCTTCGAGGGAGTTGCCGGGGAGCTGTTTTTT. This gives the protein CASFEGVAGELFF. The full variable domain, its missing parts supplied by reference TRBV7-8 and TRBJ2-2, is GAGVSQSPRYKVAKRGQDVALRCDPISGHVSLFWYQQALGQGPEFLTYFQNEAQLDKSGLPSDRFFAERPEGSVSTLKIQRTQQEDSAVYLCASFEGVAGELFFGEGSRLTVL.

The chain links TRBV28 to TRBJ1-2, with TRBD1 as a possible D gene (6 bases). The CDR3 loop spans 17 amino acids. V was cut by 4 bases and J by 5 bases, with 23 bases left in between. Per germline, CDR1 MDHEN and CDR2 SYDVKM. CDR3 protein: CASSSPLGGGLGYGYTF. CDR3 nucleotides: TGTGCCAGCAGTTCCCCCCTAGGGGGGGGTCTCGGATATGGCTACACCTTC.

V is TRBV15 and J is TRBJ2-2, with 7 bases that match TRBD1. Losses at the gene ends were 0 bases for V and 3 bases for J; bases not matched to a gene: 1. Germline CDR1 is LNHNV and CDR2 is YYDKDF (reference sequence). This CDR3 is built from 15 residues. Here the CDR3 reads CATSREDRDTGELFF. The DNA of the CDR3 is TGTGCCACCAGCAGAGAAGACAGGGACACCGGGGAGCTGTTTTTT.

The chain is built from TRBV29-1 and TRBJ1-1; TRBD1 is a possible D gene (5 bases). The V gene lost 3 bases and the J gene lost 10 bases, with 12 bases spanning the gap. The CDR3 is 11 residues long. Germline values: CDR1 SQVTM, CDR2 ANQGSEA. CDR3 sequence: CSVDWAGVAFF. The CDR3, as DNA: TGCAGCGTTGACTGGGCGGGGGTAGCTTTCTTT.

This chain links TRBV28 with TRBJ1-1, with unresolved D. Deletions cut 3 bases from V and 5 bases from J, with 13 bases between. The germline V gene has CDR1 MDHEN and CDR2 SYDVKM. The CDR3 spans 14 residues. The CDR3 reads CASSFLPLYTEAFF. The CDR3 DNA reads as TGTGCCAGCAGTTTTCTCCCACTGTATACTGAAGCTTTCTTT.

This clone was picked up one time. V gene TRBV5-1 combines with J gene TRBJ2-6; D is possibly TRBD2 (6 bases). The CDR3 is made up of 18 amino acids. Trimming shortened V by 0 bases and J by 0 bases, and 13 bases separated the two germline ends. Germline CDR1 reads SGHRS; CDR2 reads YFSETQ. DNA for the CDR3: TGCGCCAGCAGCTTGGCATTAGCGGTGAGCTCTGGGGCCAACGTCCTGACTTTC. It encodes CASSLALAVSSGANVLTF.

The rearrangement links TRBV18 to TRBJ1-5; 8 bases are shared with TRBD1. Germline CDR1 and CDR2: KGHSH and LQKENI. V was pared by 11 bases and J by 4 bases, with 7 bases of the junction left unmatched. This CDR3 has 13 residues. CDR3: CAGGTGENQPQHF. CDR3 DNA sequence: TGTGCCGGCGGGACAGGAGAAAATCAGCCCCAGCATTTT.

This chain links TRBV6-5 with TRBJ2-2; TRBD2 matches 7 bases. CDR1 and CDR2 (germline): MNHEY, SVGAGI. This CDR3 is built from 12 residues. V was pared by 6 bases and J by 5 bases, with 0 bases of the junction left unmatched. CDR3 residues: CASRGGTGELFF. For the CDR3, the DNA is TGTGCCAGCAGGGGAGGGACCGGGGAGCTGTTTTTT.

V usage is TRBV11-3 and J usage is TRBJ2-5; 8 positions match TRBD2. The length of the CDR3 is 16 residues. Germline loops: CDR1 SGHNT, CDR2 YENEEA. Trimming at V came to 3 bases and at J to 2 bases, leaving 8 bases not matched to a gene. The DNA for the CDR3 is TGTGCCAGCAGCTTCGGAGGTAGCGGGAAGCAAGAGACCCAGTACTTC. It specifies CASSFGGSGKQETQYF.

V is TRBV19 and J is TRBJ1-5, with a weak D call TRBD1 (5 bases). This CDR3 spans 18 amino acids. With 10 bases removed from V and 0 bases from J, the gap between germline ends came to 25 bases. Germline values: CDR1 LNHDA, CDR2 SQIVND (reference sequence). CDR3 coding DNA: TGTGCCACTGGCCACGGGGACTCTATTCTTTATAGCAATCAGCCCCAGCATTTT. Protein sequence: CATGHGDSILYSNQPQHF.

A single count supports this clone. The chain uses TRBV14 and TRBJ2-4; perhaps TRBD1 as D (5 bases). This CDR3 is 15 amino acids long. V shed 1 base and J shed 2 bases, with 9 bases lying between them. In germline, CDR1 is SGHDN, CDR2 FVKESK. The CDR3 sequence: CASSQVVGPKNIQYF. CDR3 in DNA: TGTGCCAGCAGCCAAGTTGTGGGGCCCAAAAACATTCAGTACTTC.

This chain joins TRBV28 and TRBJ1-1, with D unresolved. Trimming pared 2 bases from V and 1 base from J, leaving 5 bases between. CDR3 size: 13 residues. Germline-derived CDR1 and CDR2 are MDHEN and SYDVKM. The CDR3 sequence: CASSLPWNTEAFF. CDR3 DNA sequence: TGTGCCAGCAGTTTACCGTGGAACACTGAAGCTTTCTTT. The full variable domain, in which reference TRBV28 and TRBJ1-1 provide the parts outside the CDR3, is DVKVTQSSRYLVKRTGEKVFLECVQDMDHENMFWYRQDPGLGLRLIYFSYDVKMKEKGDIPEGYSVSREKKERFSLILESASTNQTSMYLCASSLPWNTEAFFGQGTRLTVV.

Only a few counts were recorded for this clone. V gene TRBV9 combines with J gene TRBJ2-1; 10 bases line up with TRBD2. The CDR3 totals 15 residues. Per the germline V gene, CDR1 is SGDLS and CDR2 is YYNGEE. V shed 5 bases, J shed 7 bases, and the junction held 9 bases outside the gene matches. The CDR3 DNA is TGTGCCAGCAGTACAGCGGGAGGGCCGTGGAATGAGCAGTTCTTC. Translation: CASSTAGGPWNEQFF.

V and J are TRBV4-2 and TRBJ2-5, with a possible D match to TRBD2 (6 bases). The CDR3 is 14 residues long. V shed 4 bases and J shed 3 bases, with 12 bases lying between them. In germline, CDR1 is LGHNA, CDR2 YNFKEQ. The CDR3 protein is CASSPRGGKETQYF. For the CDR3, the DNA is TGTGCCAGCAGCCCCCGGGGAGGTAAAGAGACCCAGTACTTC.

The chain links TRBV7-8 to TRBJ2-7; TRBD2 agrees at 7 bases. This CDR3 region has 16 residues. CDR1 and CDR2 from the germline V gene are SGHVS and FQNEAQ. The trim removed 2 bases at V and 3 bases at J, leaving 10 bases unmatched. CDR3 sequence reads: CASSLRNVREVYEQYF. For the CDR3, the DNA is TGTGCCAGCAGCTTAAGAAACGTACGGGAGGTCTACGAGCAGTACTTC.

The genes are TRBV27 and TRBJ2-7, with 7 bases matching TRBD1. This CDR3 comprises 14 residues. Germline trimming cut 5 bases from V and 3 bases from J; bases unmatched to any gene: 7. The germline V gene has CDR1 MNHEY and CDR2 SMNVEV (reference sequence). The CDR3 here is CASSANWDSYEQYF. The CDR3 DNA is TGTGCCAGCAGTGCTAACTGGGACAGCTACGAGCAGTACTTC.

The chain employs TRBV6-4 and TRBJ1-6, with a tentative D call TRBD1 (6 bases). CDR1 is MRHNA and CDR2 is SNTAGT in the germline V gene. The CDR3 contains 13 residues. Trimming stripped 6 bases from V and 5 bases from J, with 8 bases between. The CDR3 region is CASRGDNNSPLHF. Here the CDR3 DNA reads TGTGCCAGCAGAGGGGACAATAATTCACCCCTCCACTTT.

The J gene is TRBJ2-1, the V gene TRBV14; 8 bases agree with TRBD2. Germline assignment: CDR1 SGHDN and CDR2 FVKESK. V was pared by 1 base and J by 10 bases, with 6 bases of the junction left unmatched. The CDR3 contains 14 residues. This CDR3 reads CASSQVGAGGEQFF. The CDR3 DNA is TGTGCCAGCAGCCAAGTAGGTGCGGGAGGCGAGCAGTTCTTC.

The rearrangement uses TRBV3-1 (or the pseudogene TRBV3-2) and TRBJ2-4; D is possibly TRBD1 (5 bases). The CDR3 has 15 amino acids. The germline V gene encodes CDR1 LGHDT and CDR2 YNNKEL (reference sequence). V was pared by 3 bases and J by 6 bases, with 15 bases between. The chain's CDR3 is CASSHKKGKPNIQYF. The DNA of the CDR3 is TGTGCCAGCAGCCATAAAAAGGGGAAGCCAAACATTCAGTACTTC.

The chain uses TRBV19 and TRBJ2-7; 8 nucleotides match TRBD1. The CDR3 consists of 16 residues. Germline trimming cut 0 bases from V and 7 bases from J; bases unmatched to any gene: 11. Germline V gene lookup returns CDR1 LNHDA and CDR2 SQIVND (reference sequence). This chain's CDR3 is CASSIEGARGPLEQYF. The CDR3 DNA reads TGTGCCAGTAGTATAGAGGGGGCCAGGGGGCCTTTGGAGCAGTACTTC.

The chain links TRBV5-4 to TRBJ2-7; 7 bases agree with TRBD1. CDR1 is SGHNT and CDR2 is YYREEE in the germline V gene (reference sequence). CDR3 size: 14 residues. The J segment lost 2 bases and the V segment lost 1 base, leaving 3 bases of the junction unmatched. CDR3 residues: CASSLTGAPYEQYF. Here the CDR3 DNA reads TGTGCCAGCAGCTTGACAGGGGCGCCCTACGAGCAGTACTTC.

The chain combines TRBV4-1 with TRBJ2-7; no firm D call. The CDR3 runs to 13 residues. Germline CDR1 is MGHRA and CDR2 is YSYEKL. Trimming took off 3 bases at V and 2 bases at J, with 8 bases between the two ends. CDR3: CASSHSQAYEQYF. The CDR3 bases are TGCGCCAGCAGCCATTCGCAGGCCTACGAGCAGTACTTC.